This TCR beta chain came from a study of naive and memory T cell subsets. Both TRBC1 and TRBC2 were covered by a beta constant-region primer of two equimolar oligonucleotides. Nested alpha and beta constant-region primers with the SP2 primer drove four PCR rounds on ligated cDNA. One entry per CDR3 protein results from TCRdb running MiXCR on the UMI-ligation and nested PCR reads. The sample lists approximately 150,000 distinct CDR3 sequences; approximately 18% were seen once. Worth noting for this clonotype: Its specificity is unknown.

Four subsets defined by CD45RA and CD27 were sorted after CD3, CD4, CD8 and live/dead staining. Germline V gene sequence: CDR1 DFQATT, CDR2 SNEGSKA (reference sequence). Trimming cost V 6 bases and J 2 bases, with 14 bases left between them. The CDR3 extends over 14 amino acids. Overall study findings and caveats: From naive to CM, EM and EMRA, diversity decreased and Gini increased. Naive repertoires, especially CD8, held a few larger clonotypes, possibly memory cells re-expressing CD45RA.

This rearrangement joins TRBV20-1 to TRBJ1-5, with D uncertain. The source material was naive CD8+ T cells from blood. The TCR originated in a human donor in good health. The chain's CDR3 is CSAWAGGGNQPQHF. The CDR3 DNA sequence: TGCAGTGCGTGGGCAGGAGGAGGCAATCAGCCCCAGCATTTT.